The 17 T cell receptor beta chains given below trace back to one sample, sequenced in a study of shared clonotypes between healthy human individuals. As defined, naive CD8 cells were CD45RO-negative and positively selected for CCR7, with terminally differentiated effector memory CD45RA+ cells excluded. Measured with immunoSEQ multiplex PCR; TCRdb has only the in-frame clones, and not every one. The table lists roughly 2,000,000 clones, approximately 94% of them singletons. The sequenced material came from naive CD8+ T cells sorted from blood. The receptors originated from a man younger than 35 in good health.

The chain employs TRBV11-2 and TRBJ2-7; D is ambiguous. The germline V gene has CDR1 SGHAT and CDR2 FQNNGV. The CDR3 has 14 residues. V lost 5 bases and J lost 2, with 13 bases in between. CDR3 protein: CASSQAPVTYEQYF. CDR3 sequence (DNA): TGTGCCAGCAGCCAAGCCCCGGTAACCTACGAGCAGTACTTC.

Comments on this clone: Additional DNA sequences in this sample encode the identical CDR3. The rearrangement uses TRBV28 and TRBJ1-1; D is unclear. The CDR3 totals 12 residues. In germline, CDR1 is MDHEN, CDR2 SYDVKM. Trimming took off 6 bases at V and 5 bases at J, with 10 bases between the two ends. CDR3 loop: CASSFVRTEAFF. The CDR3 nucleotides read TGTGCCAGCAGCTTCGTGAGGACTGAAGCTTTCTTT.

As concerns this clone: Other DNA sequences in this specimen translate into the identical CDR3. The chain has TRBV11-2 and TRBJ2-3; unclear D gene. Trimming left V 3 bases short and J 1 base short, with 5 bases between. The CDR3 sequence is 13 residues long. Germline assignment: CDR1 SGHAT and CDR2 FQNNGV. CDR3 sequence (DNA): TGTGCCAGCAGCTTTGGGGGCACAGATACGCAGTATTTT. Translation: CASSFGGTDTQYF. Full variable domain (remainder filled in from reference TRBV11-2 and TRBJ2-3): EAGVAQSPRYKIIEKRQSVAFWCNPISGHATLYWYQQILGQGPKLLIQFQNNGVVDDSQLPKDRFSAERLKGVDSTLKIQPAKLEDSAVYLCASSFGGTDTQYFGPGTRLTVL.

CDR3 sequence reads: CASSLSDSPRTQYF. Written as DNA, the CDR3 is TGTGCCAGCAGCTTGTCCGACAGCCCCCGTACGCAGTATTTT. This sequence joins TRBV5-4 and TRBJ2-3; D is possibly TRBD1 (5 bases). Germline-derived CDR1 and CDR2 are SGHNT and YYREEE (reference sequence). V dropped 1 base and J dropped 8 bases, with 14 bases sitting between them. The CDR3 is 14 amino acids. Complete variable domain (other parts from reference TRBV5-4 and TRBJ2-3): ETGVTQSPTHLIKTRGQQVTLRCSSQSGHNTVSWYQQALGQGPQFIFQYYREEENGRGNFPPRFSGLQFPNYSSELNVNALELDDSALYLCASSLSDSPRTQYFGPGTRLTVL.

J is TRBJ2-7 and V is TRBV5-5; tentatively, D is TRBD1 (5 bases). The germline V and J ends were trimmed by 2 bases and 0 bases, with 12 bases remaining between them. Germline V CDR1 and CDR2: SGHKS, YYEKEE (reference sequence). The CDR3 extends over 15 amino acids. CDR3 sequence reads: CASSFRDLGSYEQYF. The DNA for the CDR3 is TGTGCCAGCAGCTTCAGGGATCTTGGCTCCTACGAGCAGTACTTC.

V is TRBV9 and J is TRBJ2-1; 12 nucleotides align to TRBD2. CDR1 SGDLS and CDR2 YYNGEE come from the germline V gene. The CDR3 runs to 18 residues. J lost 4 bases, V lost 0 bases, and 8 bases had no gene match. CDR3 amino acids: CASSVGLAGGRGYNEQFF. DNA of the CDR3: TGTGCCAGCAGCGTAGGGCTAGCGGGAGGGAGGGGTTACAATGAGCAGTTCTTC.

This chain connects TRBV7-9 to TRBJ2-2; 10 bases map to TRBD1. After removal of 3 bases from V and 5 bases from J, the junction contained 3 bases not matched to a gene. The CDR3 totals 15 residues. Per germline, CDR1 SEHNR and CDR2 FQNEAQ (reference sequence). CDR3: CASSLGTGVTGELFF. CDR3 nucleotide sequence: TGTGCCAGCAGCTTGGGGACAGGGGTGACCGGGGAGCTGTTTTTT. The full variable domain, in which reference TRBV7-9 and TRBJ2-2 provide the parts outside the CDR3, is DTGVSQNPRHKITKRGQNVTFRCDPISEHNRLYWYRQTLGQGPEFLTYFQNEAQLEKSRLLSDRFSAERPKGSFSTLEIQRTEQGDSAMYLCASSLGTGVTGELFFGEGSRLTVL.

Concerning this clone itself: This specimen includes other DNA sequences encoding the same CDR3. V is TRBV4-3 and J is TRBJ2-7; 12 nucleotides match TRBD1. The trim removed 3 bases at V and 3 bases at J, leaving 3 bases unmatched. The germline CDR1 and CDR2 sequences are LGHNA and YSLEER. This CDR3 is built from 15 residues. CDR3 in DNA: TGCGCCAGCAGCCAGGGGACAGGGGGCGGCTACGAGCAGTACTTC. Protein sequence: CASSQGTGGGYEQYF.

As concerns this clone: Other DNA sequences in this specimen translate into the identical CDR3. The genes are TRBV10-3 and TRBJ2-7, with D unresolved. The CDR3 is made up of 11 amino acids. Germline lookup yields CDR1 ENHRY and CDR2 SYGVKD. V was pared by 0 bases and J by 5 bases, with 2 bases between. The CDR3 protein is CAISESHEQYF. The CDR3 DNA reads as TGTGCCATCAGTGAGTCTCACGAGCAGTACTTC.

With respect to this clone: Other DNA sequences in the same sample also yield this CDR3. The chain joins TRBV9 to TRBJ1-3, with D maybe TRBD1 (5 bases). V lost 0 bases to trimming and J lost 0 bases, with 7 bases between them. CDR3 size: 15 residues. The germline CDR1 and CDR2 sequences are SGDLS and YYNGEE. Written as DNA, the CDR3 is TGTGCCAGCAGCGTAGAAGGGGTCTCTGGAAACACCATATATTTT. Translated: CASSVEGVSGNTIYF.

This chain uses TRBV30 with TRBJ1-1; 7 positions agree with TRBD1. Germline assignment: CDR1 GTSNPN and CDR2 SVGIG (reference sequence). This CDR3 has 18 amino acids. After removal of 3 bases from V and 0 bases from J, the junction contained 16 bases not matched to a gene. The CDR3 loop is CAWRQGVGGPEMNTEAFF. The CDR3 DNA follows: TGTGCCTGGAGGCAGGGGGTTGGGGGGCCAGAGATGAACACTGAAGCTTTCTTT. The full variable domain, in which reference TRBV30 and TRBJ1-1 provide the parts outside the CDR3, is SQTIHQWPATLVQPVGSPLSLECTVEGTSNPNLYWYRQAAGRGLQLLFYSVGIGQISSEVPQNLSASRPQDRQFILSSKKLLLSDSGFYLCAWRQGVGGPEMNTEAFFGQGTRLTVV.

V usage is TRBV7-8 and J usage is TRBJ1-2, with D possibly matching TRBD1 (6 bases). The CDR3 has 14 amino acids. Germline CDR1 reads SGHVS; CDR2 reads FQNEAQ. Deletions cut 0 bases from V and 4 bases from J, with 9 bases between. CDR3 loop: CASSLAQGGYGYTF. Here the CDR3 DNA reads TGTGCCAGCAGCTTAGCACAGGGAGGCTATGGCTACACCTTC.

The V and J genes are TRBV15 and TRBJ2-3; no clear D. V was pared by 0 bases and J by 7 bases, with 11 bases between. This CDR3 comprises 14 residues. CDR1 is LNHNV, CDR2 YYDKDF, per germline (reference sequence). The CDR3 region is CATSRDLGWNTQYF. The CDR3 region has the DNA TGTGCCACCAGCAGAGATCTGGGGTGGAATACGCAGTATTTT.

The chain links TRBV7-9 to TRBJ2-3, with 7 bases identical to TRBD2. The CDR3 is 18 amino acids. Unmatched junction bases numbered 13, after V lost 1 base and J lost 3 bases. Germline V gives CDR1 SEHNR, CDR2 FQNEAQ (reference sequence). The CDR3 DNA reads as TGTGCCAGCAGCTTAGAGTTCGGGACTACCGAGGTTACAGATACGCAGTATTTT. Translation: CASSLEFGTTEVTDTQYF. The full variable domain, in which reference TRBV7-9 and TRBJ2-3 provide the parts outside the CDR3, is DTGVSQNPRHKITKRGQNVTFRCDPISEHNRLYWYRQTLGQGPEFLTYFQNEAQLEKSRLLSDRFSAERPKGSFSTLEIQRTEQGDSAMYLCASSLEFGTTEVTDTQYFGPGTRLTVL.

The chain recombines TRBV5-4 with TRBJ1-5; D unclear. The germline V gene encodes CDR1 SGHNT and CDR2 YYREEE (reference sequence). The CDR3 consists of 13 residues. V lost 4 bases and J 4 bases, leaving 9 bases between the germline ends. CDR3 region: CASSVGGNQPQHF. The CDR3, as DNA: TGTGCCAGCAGCGTCGGAGGGAATCAGCCCCAGCATTTT.

V and J are TRBV14 and TRBJ2-5; 7 bases agree with TRBD2. CDR3 length: 16 residues. Losses at the gene ends were 3 bases for V and 5 bases for J; bases not matched to a gene: 12. The germline gives CDR1 SGHDN, CDR2 FVKESK. The CDR3 bases are TGTGCCAGCAGCCAGGAGGGAGGGGATTTGTGGGAGACCCAGTACTTC. Its translation: CASSQEGGDLWETQYF.

The rearrangement joins TRBV6-5 to TRBJ2-2, with D possibly called TRBD1 or TRBD2 (6 bases each). This CDR3 is 15 amino acids long. Germline-derived CDR1 and CDR2 are MNHEY and SVGAGI. Between the trimmed V and J ends, which lost 6 bases and 4 bases, there was a span of 15 bases. The CDR3 loop reads CASRTDGGSTGELFF. As DNA, the CDR3 is TGTGCCAGCAGAACAGACGGGGGCAGCACCGGGGAGCTGTTTTTT.